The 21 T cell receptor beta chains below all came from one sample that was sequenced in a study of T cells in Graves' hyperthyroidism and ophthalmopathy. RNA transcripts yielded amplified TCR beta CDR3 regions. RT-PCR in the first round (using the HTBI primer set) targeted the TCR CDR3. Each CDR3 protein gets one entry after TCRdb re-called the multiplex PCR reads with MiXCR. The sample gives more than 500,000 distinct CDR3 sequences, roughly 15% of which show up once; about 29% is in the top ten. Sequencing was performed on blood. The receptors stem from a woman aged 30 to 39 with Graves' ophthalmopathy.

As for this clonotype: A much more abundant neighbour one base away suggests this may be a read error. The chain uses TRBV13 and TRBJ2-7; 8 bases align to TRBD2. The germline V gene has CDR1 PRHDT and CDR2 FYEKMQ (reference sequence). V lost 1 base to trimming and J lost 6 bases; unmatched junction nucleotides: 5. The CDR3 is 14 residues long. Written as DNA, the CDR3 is TGTGCCAGCAGCTTAGCGGGAGGGCCGAGCGAGCAGTACTTC. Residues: CASSLAGGPSEQYF.

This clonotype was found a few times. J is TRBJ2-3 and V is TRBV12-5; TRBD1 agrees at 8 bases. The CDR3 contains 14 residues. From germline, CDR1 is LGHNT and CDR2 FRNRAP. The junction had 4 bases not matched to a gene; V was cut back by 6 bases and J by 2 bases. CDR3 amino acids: CASGTTGATDTQYF. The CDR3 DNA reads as TGTGCTAGTGGGACGACAGGGGCCACAGATACGCAGTATTTT.

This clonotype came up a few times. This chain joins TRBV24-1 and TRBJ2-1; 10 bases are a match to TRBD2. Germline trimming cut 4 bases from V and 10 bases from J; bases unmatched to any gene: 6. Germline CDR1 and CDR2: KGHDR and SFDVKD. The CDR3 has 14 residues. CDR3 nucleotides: TGTGCCACCAGTGAGGCTAGCGGGAGTTGGGAGCAGTTCTTC. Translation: CATSEASGSWEQFF.

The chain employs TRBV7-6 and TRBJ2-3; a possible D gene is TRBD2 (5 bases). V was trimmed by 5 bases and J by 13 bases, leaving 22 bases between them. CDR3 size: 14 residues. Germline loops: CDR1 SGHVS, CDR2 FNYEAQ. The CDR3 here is CASSAEAEAILEYF. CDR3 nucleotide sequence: TGTGCCAGCAGCGCAGAAGCGGAAGCTATATTGGAGTATTTT. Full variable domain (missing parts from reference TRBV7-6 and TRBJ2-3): GAGVSQSPRYKVTKRGQDVALRCDPISGHVSLYWYRQALGQGPEFLTYFNYEAQQDKSGLPNDRFSAERPEGSISTLTIQRTEQRDSAMYRCASSAEAEAILEYFGPGTRLTVL.

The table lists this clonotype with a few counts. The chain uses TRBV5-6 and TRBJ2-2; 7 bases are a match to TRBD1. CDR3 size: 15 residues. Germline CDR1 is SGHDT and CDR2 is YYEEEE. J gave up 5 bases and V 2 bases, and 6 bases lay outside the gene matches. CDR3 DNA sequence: TGTGCCAGCAGCTTAAGGACAGGTCTAACCGGGGAGCTGTTTTTT. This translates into CASSLRTGLTGELFF.

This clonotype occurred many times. The CDR3 coding sequence is TGTGCCTGGAGTGGGACTAGATCCTCCTACAATGAGCAGTTCTTC. Translated: CAWSGTRSSYNEQFF. The genes are TRBV30 and TRBJ2-1, with 7 bases lining up with TRBD2. This CDR3 spans 15 amino acids. The germline V gene encodes CDR1 GTSNPN and CDR2 SVGIG (reference sequence). The V gene end was trimmed by 1 base and the J gene end by 0 bases; junction bases not matched to a gene: 3. Full variable domain (missing parts from reference TRBV30 and TRBJ2-1): SQTIHQWPATLVQPVGSPLSLECTVEGTSNPNLYWYRQAAGRGLQLLFYSVGIGQISSEVPQNLSASRPQDRQFILSSKKLLLSDSGFYLCAWSGTRSSYNEQFFGPGTRLTVL.

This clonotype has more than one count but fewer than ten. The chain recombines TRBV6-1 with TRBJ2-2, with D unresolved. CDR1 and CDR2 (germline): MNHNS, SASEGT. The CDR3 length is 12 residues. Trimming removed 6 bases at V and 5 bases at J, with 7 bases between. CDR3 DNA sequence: TGTGCCAGCAGGCCCGATACCGGGGAGCTGTTTTTT. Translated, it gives CASRPDTGELFF.

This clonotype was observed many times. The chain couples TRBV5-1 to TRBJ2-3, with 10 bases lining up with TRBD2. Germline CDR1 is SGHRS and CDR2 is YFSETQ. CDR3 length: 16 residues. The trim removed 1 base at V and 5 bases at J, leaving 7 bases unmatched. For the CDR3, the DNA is TGCGCCAGCAGCTTGAGTTCCAGCGGGAGGGGAGATACGCAGTATTTT. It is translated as CASSLSSSGRGDTQYF.

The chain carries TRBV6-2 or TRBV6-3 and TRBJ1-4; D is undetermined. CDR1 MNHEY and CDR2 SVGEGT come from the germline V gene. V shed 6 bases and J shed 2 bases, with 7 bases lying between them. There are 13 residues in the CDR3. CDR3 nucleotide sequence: TGTGCCAGCAGATCTTCGACTAATGAAAAACTGTTTTTT. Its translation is CASRSSTNEKLFF.

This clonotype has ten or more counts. DNA for the CDR3: TGCAGTGCAAGACGGGGGACTAGTCTTGACGAGCAGTACTTC. Translating it yields CSARRGTSLDEQYF. J is TRBJ2-7 and V is TRBV20-1, with 8 bases lining up with TRBD2. CDR1 DFQATT and CDR2 SNEGSKA come from the germline V gene (reference sequence). The CDR3 has 14 amino acids. With 6 bases clipped from V and 5 bases from J, the junction kept 12 bases outside the gene matches.

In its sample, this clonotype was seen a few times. CDR3 sequence: CASSIGTVLDTQYF. DNA of the CDR3: TGTGCCAGTAGTATTGGGACAGTCTTGGATACGCAGTATTTT. This chain uses TRBV19 with TRBJ2-3; TRBD1 matches at 7 bases. There are 14 residues in the CDR3. Losses at the gene ends were 3 bases for V and 6 bases for J; bases not matched to a gene: 6. Germline V gene lookup returns CDR1 LNHDA and CDR2 SQIVND (reference sequence).

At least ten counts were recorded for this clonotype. CDR3 sequence: CSARGPSLPGDEQFF. Written as DNA, the CDR3 is TGCAGTGCTAGAGGGCCTAGTCTACCAGGGGATGAGCAGTTCTTC. The J gene is TRBJ2-1, the V gene TRBV20-1; perhaps TRBD1 as D (6 bases). The CDR3 is 15 amino acids. CDR1 is DFQATT and CDR2 is SNEGSKA in the germline V gene (reference sequence). Trimming removed 1 base at V and 8 bases at J, with 18 bases between.

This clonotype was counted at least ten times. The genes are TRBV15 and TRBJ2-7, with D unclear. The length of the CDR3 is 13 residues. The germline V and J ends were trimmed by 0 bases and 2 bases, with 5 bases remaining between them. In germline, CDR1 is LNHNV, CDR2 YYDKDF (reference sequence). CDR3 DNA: TGTGCCACCAGCAGAGATTGGGCCTACGAGCAGTACTTC. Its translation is CATSRDWAYEQYF.

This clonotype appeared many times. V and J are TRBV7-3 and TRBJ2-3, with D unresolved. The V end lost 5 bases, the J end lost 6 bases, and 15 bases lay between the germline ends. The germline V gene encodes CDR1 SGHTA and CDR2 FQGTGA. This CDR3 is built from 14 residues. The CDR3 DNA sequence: TGTGCCAGCAGCCACTCCCGACCGCCGGATACGCAGTATTTT. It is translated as CASSHSRPPDTQYF.

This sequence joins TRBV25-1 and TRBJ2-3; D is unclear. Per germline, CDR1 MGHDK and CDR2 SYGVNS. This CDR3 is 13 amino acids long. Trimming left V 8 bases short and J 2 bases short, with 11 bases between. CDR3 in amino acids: CASGGANTDTQYF. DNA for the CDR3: TGTGCCAGCGGCGGCGCCAACACAGATACGCAGTATTTT. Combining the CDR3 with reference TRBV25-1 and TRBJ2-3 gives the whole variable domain EADIYQTPRYLVIGTGKKITLECSQTMGHDKMYWYQQDPGMELHLIHYSYGVNSTEKGDLSSESTVSRIRTEHFPLTLESARPSHTSQYLCASGGANTDTQYFGPGTRLTVL.

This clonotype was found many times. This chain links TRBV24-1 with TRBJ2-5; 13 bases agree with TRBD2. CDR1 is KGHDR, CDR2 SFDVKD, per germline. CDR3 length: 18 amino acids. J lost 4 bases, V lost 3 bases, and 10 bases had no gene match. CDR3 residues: CATSDTVRGLAGVETQYF. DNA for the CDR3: TGTGCCACCAGTGATACAGTCCGAGGACTAGCGGGAGTAGAGACCCAGTACTTC.

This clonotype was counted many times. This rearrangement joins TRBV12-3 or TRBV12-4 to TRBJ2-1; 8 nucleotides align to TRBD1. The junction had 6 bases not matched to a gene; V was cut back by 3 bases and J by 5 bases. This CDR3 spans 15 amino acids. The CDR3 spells CASSLETGGNNEQFF. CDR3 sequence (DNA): TGTGCCAGCAGTTTGGAAACAGGGGGAAACAATGAGCAGTTCTTC.

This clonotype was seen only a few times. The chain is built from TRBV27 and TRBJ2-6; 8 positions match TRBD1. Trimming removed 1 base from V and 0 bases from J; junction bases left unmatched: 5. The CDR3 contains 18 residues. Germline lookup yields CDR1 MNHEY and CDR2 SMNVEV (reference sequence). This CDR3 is CASSLYGTGISGANVLTF. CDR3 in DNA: TGTGCCAGCAGTTTATACGGGACAGGTATCTCTGGGGCCAACGTCCTGACTTTC.

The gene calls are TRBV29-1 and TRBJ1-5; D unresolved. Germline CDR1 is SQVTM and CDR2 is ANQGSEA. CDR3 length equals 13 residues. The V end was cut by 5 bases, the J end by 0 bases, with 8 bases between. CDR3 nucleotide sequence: TGCAGCGTTACTGACGATAGCAATCAGCCCCAGCATTTT. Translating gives CSVTDDSNQPQHF.

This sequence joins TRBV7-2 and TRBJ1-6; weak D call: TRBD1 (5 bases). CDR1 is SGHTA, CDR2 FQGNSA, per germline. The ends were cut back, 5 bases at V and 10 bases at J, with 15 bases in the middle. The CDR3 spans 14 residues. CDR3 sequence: CASSRGGAGSPLHF. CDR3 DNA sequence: TGTGCCAGCAGCCGCGGAGGGGCGGGCTCACCCCTCCACTTT.

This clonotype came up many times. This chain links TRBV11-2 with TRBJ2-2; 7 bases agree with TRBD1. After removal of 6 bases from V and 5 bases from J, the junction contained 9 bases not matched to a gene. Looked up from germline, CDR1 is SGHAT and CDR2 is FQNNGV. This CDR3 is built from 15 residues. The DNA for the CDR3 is TGTGCCAGCAGTTCTCGACAGGGATCGACCGGGGAGCTGTTTTTT. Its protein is CASSSRQGSTGELFF.